This paragraph covers one T cell receptor beta chain sequence. Its antigen is undetermined. This sample was taken from a study of regulatory T cells in long-lasting Graves disease. General study findings and limits: The TCR repertoire of persistent Graves' patients was less diverse than that of newly diagnosed ones.

Arm-PCR of CDR3 regions and iRepertoire HTBI primers were the basis on which TCR beta libraries were built. TCRdb itself ran the multiplex PCR reads through MiXCR, one entry per CDR3 protein. This sample carries more than 350,000 distinct CDR3 sequences, under 15% of them seen once, and the ten largest clones take 15% to 20%. Time point noted: newly diagnosed GD, antithyroid drugs for less than 3 months. With RNA extracted from PBMCs as input, the TCR library was made. Graves' disease diagnosis was established per American Thyroid Association guidelines. The CDR3 runs to 12 residues. CDR1 and CDR2 from the germline V gene are SGHTA and FQGTGA. V lost 3 bases and J lost 6, with 7 bases in between. Separately, the same data were catalogued under a study of T cells in Graves' hyperthyroidism and ophthalmopathy. Per that study: Ophthalmopathy got predicted by the model a median roughly 6.1 months before its onset.

This material consisted of peripheral blood mononuclear cells (PBMCs), taken at new diagnosis, from a patient treated with antithyroid drugs. The clonotype comes from a woman under 40 with Graves disease. V and J are TRBV7-3 and TRBJ2-3, with D perhaps TRBD2 (5 bases). The CDR3 DNA sequence: TGTGCCAGCAGCTTCCGCGGGGATACGCAGTATTTT. Translation gives CASSFRGDTQYF. Looking up the rest from reference TRBV7-3 and TRBJ2-3 gives the full variable domain: GAGVSQTPSNKVTEKGKYVELRCDPISGHTALYWYRQSLGQGPEFLIYFQGTGAADDSGLPNDRFFAVRPEGSVSTLKIQRTERGDSAVYLCASSFRGDTQYFGPGTRLTVL.